Listed below are T cell receptor beta chains from one sample, sequenced in a study of radiotherapy plus CTLA-4 blockade in lung cancer. Data came from immunoSEQ multiplex PCR; TCRdb stores just in-frame clones and leaves some out. The data hold 80,000 to 100,000 clones, with 82% observed a single time. Sequencing used peripheral blood, obtained from a patient treated with radiotherapy plus ipilimumab. These receptors were obtained from a human donor with non-small cell lung cancer who had a partial response to radiotherapy plus ipilimumab. Both conserved end residues are part of each CDR3. A D gene is named only where the DNA matches it firmly. A clone size is listed for some rows: how often the clone was seen (once, few, many), or a class if it is expanded.

>.|TRBJ2-2|.|TRBV7-3
CASSLVGVNTGELFF
TGTGCCAGCAGCTTAGTCGGAGTGAACACCGGGGAGCTGTTTTTT
>.|TRBJ1-1|.|TRBV6-1
CASRGSAEAFF
TGTGCCAGCAGAGGGAGTGCTGAAGCTTTCTTT
>.|TRBJ2-5|once|TRBV28
CASSEDSPQETQYF
TGTGCCAGCAGTGAGGACAGTCCCCAAGAGACCCAGTACTTC
>TRBD1|TRBJ2-2|few|TRBV5-4
CASSSGQGALRTGELFF
TGTGCCAGCAGCTCAGGACAGGGGGCGCTCAGGACCGGGGAGCTGTTTTTT
>.|TRBJ2-1|.|TRBV28
CASSPPTRILYNEQFF
TGTGCCAGCAGTCCTCCGACAAGGATCCTATACAATGAGCAGTTCTTC
>TRBD1|TRBJ2-3|once|TRBV18
CASSPPAGGLDTQYF
TGTGCCAGCTCACCACCGGCAGGGGGCTTGGATACGCAGTATTTT
>.|TRBJ2-2|.|TRBV4-3
CASSPSNAGELFF
TGCGCCAGCAGCCCTTCTAACGCCGGGGAGCTGTTTTTT
>.|TRBJ2-6|.|TRBV12-2
CASRPPGSSGANVLTF
TGTGCAAGTCGCCCACCAGGAAGCTCTGGGGCCAACGTCCTGACTTTC
>.|TRBJ2-7|.|TRBV4-1
CASSQDLGGGGYEQYF
TGCGCCAGCAGCCAAGACCTTGGGGGAGGAGGCTACGAGCAGTACTTC
>.|TRBJ1-1|.|TRBV6-1
CASSESGARYTEAFF
TGTGCCAGCAGTGAAAGTGGGGCTAGGTACACTGAAGCTTTCTTT
>TRBD1|TRBJ1-6|.|TRBV28
CASSSPGQGAGTPLHF
TGTGCCAGCAGTTCGCCCGGACAGGGGGCAGGAACACCCCTCCACTTT
>.|TRBJ2-7|.|TRBV5-1
CASSRDSLPGEQYF
TGCGCCAGCAGCCGGGACTCCCTTCCGGGTGAGCAGTACTTC
>TRBD1|TRBJ1-4|.|TRBV5-1
CASSPGTGTEKLFF
TGCGCCAGCAGCCCCGGGACAGGGACCGAAAAACTGTTTTTT
>TRBD2|TRBJ2-7|.|TRBV7-2
CASSVTLAVSYEQYF
TGTGCCAGCAGCGTAACTCTAGCGGTATCCTACGAGCAGTACTTC
>.|TRBJ1-1|.|TRBV7-9
CASSADDYSTEAFF
TGTGCCAGCAGCGCCGATGATTACAGCACTGAAGCTTTCTTT
>TRBD1|TRBJ1-5|.|TRBV7-2
CASSLRQGSIQPQHF
TGTGCCAGCAGCCTCCGACAGGGGTCTATTCAGCCCCAGCATTTT
>.|TRBJ2-5|.|TRBV7-9
CASSRTTGETQYF
TGTGCCAGCAGCCGAACGACAGGAGAGACCCAGTACTTC
>TRBD2|TRBJ2-5|.|TRBV9
CASSVIFLAGGETQYF
TGTGCCAGCAGCGTAATATTTTTAGCGGGAGGAGAGACCCAGTACTTC
>TRBD1|TRBJ2-7|.|TRBV14
CASSNGQGLLGQYF
TGTGCCAGCAGTAATGGACAGGGTTTGCTCGGGCAGTACTTC
>.|TRBJ1-1|.|TRBV28
CASSRGGRNTEAFF
TGTGCCAGCAGTCGAGGGGGAAGGAACACTGAAGCTTTCTTT
>.|TRBJ2-3|.|TRBV11-2
CASRPTTSTDTQYF
TGTGCCAGCAGACCCACTACTAGCACAGATACGCAGTATTTT
>.|TRBJ2-6|.|TRBV7-9
CASSAGQTLGNVLTF
TGTGCCAGCAGCGCCGGACAGACCCTTGGGAACGTCCTGACTTTC
>.|TRBJ1-2|.|TRBV18
CASSPPTRSNYGYTF
TGTGCCAGCTCACCACCGACCAGGTCTAACTATGGCTACACCTTC
>TRBD1|TRBJ1-2|.|TRBV28
CASSLPGGGYTF
TGTGCCAGCAGTTTACCAGGGGGAGGCTACACCTTC
>TRBD1|TRBJ2-7|few|TRBV6-9
CASSRDRGDEQYF
TGTGCCAGCAGTCGGGACAGGGGAGACGAGCAGTACTTC
>.|TRBJ2-5|few|TRBV28
CASSFVETRETQYF
TGTGCCAGCAGTTTCGTCGAGACAAGGGAGACCCAGTACTTC
>TRBD2|TRBJ2-1|.|TRBV5-5
CASSLATGLAAYNEQFF
TGTGCCAGCAGCTTGGCTACGGGACTAGCGGCTTACAATGAGCAGTTCTTC
>TRBD1|TRBJ1-4|.|TRBV28
CASSLRAGGNEKLFF
TGTGCCAGCAGTTTAAGGGCAGGGGGGAATGAAAAACTGTTTTTT
>TRBD1|TRBJ1-3|.|TRBV9
CASSDQGASGNTIYF
TGTGCCAGCAGCGACCAGGGGGCTTCTGGAAACACCATATATTTT
>.|TRBJ1-2|.|TRBV30
CAWSEGEVYGYTF
TGTGCCTGGAGCGAGGGTGAGGTCTATGGCTACACCTTC
>.|TRBJ2-5|.|TRBV11-3
CASSLGLQETQYF
TGTGCCAGCAGCCTAGGTCTACAAGAGACCCAGTACTTC
>TRBD2|TRBJ2-1|.|TRBV5-8
CASSSLTSGINEQFF
TGTGCCAGCAGCTCCCTGACTAGCGGGATCAATGAGCAGTTCTTC
>.|TRBJ2-7|.|TRBV21-1
CASSKALGEGERGDEQYF
TGTGCCAGCAGCAAAGCGTTAGGGGAGGGAGAGCGAGGAGACGAGCAGTACTTC
>.|TRBJ2-1|.|TRBV5-1
CASSLGDSLSYNEQFF
TGCGCCAGCAGCTTGGGTGACAGTCTCTCCTACAATGAGCAGTTCTTC
>.|TRBJ2-5|.|TRBV6-5
CASSYGKGGQETQYF
TGTGCCAGCAGTTACGGGAAGGGGGGGCAAGAGACCCAGTACTTC
>.|TRBJ1-5|.|TRBV6-1
CASSDGGANQPQHF
TGTGCCAGCAGTGATGGGGGGGCGAATCAGCCCCAGCATTTT
>TRBD1|TRBJ2-7|.|TRBV5-1
CASSSTGTGGLEQYF
TGCGCCAGCAGCTCGACCGGGACAGGCGGTCTGGAGCAGTACTTC
>TRBD1|TRBJ2-1|.|TRBV5-8
CASSRGTGVYNEQFF
TGTGCCAGCAGCCGCGGGACAGGGGTCTACAATGAGCAGTTCTTC
>.|TRBJ2-2|.|TRBV10-2
CASSEFGGTGELFF
TGCGCCAGCAGTGAATTCGGCGGGACCGGGGAGCTGTTTTTT
>TRBD1|TRBJ1-5|.|TRBV7-3
CASSRTGTNQPQHF
TGTGCCAGCAGCCGGACAGGGACGAATCAGCCCCAGCATTTT
>TRBD1|TRBJ1-5|.|TRBV28
CASSLLGQGSQPQHF
TGTGCCAGCAGTTTATTAGGACAGGGAAGTCAGCCCCAGCATTTT
>TRBD2|TRBJ2-7|.|TRBV13
CASSLGTEGGTYEQYF
TGTGCCAGCAGCTTAGGCACGGAGGGAGGGACCTACGAGCAGTACTTC